This entry is about one T cell receptor beta chain. This could be a read error, since a much larger clone is one nucleotide away. The missing conserved phenylalanine or tryptophan at the end of this CDR3 makes a read error likely. Patients selected for sequencing had displayed CD8+CD57+ cell expansion by flow cytometry. None of the patients had been given any therapy when their blood was sampled. The use of genomic DNA as template underpinned the TCR beta VDJ and CDR3 profiling. Each CDR3 protein is one row after TCRdb ran MiXCR on the reads. Here the sample spans roughly 260,000 distinct CDR3 sequences, roughly half being singletons. This entry comes from a study of CD8+CD57+ T cells in acquired aplastic anemia. On the study more broadly: Isolated CD4+ and CD8+ cells, once sorted, yielded DNA averaging around 3.1 ug.

The CDR3 is 13 residues long. V was shortened by 6 bases and J by 5 bases, with 13 bases between the two germline ends. Germline CDR1 and CDR2: SNHLY and FYNNEI. This clonotype originated in a human donor with aplastic anemia. Sample: sorted CD4+, CD8+, or CD8+CD57+ T cells (not recorded which) from PBMCs. The chain is built from TRBV2 and TRBJ1-1, with D unresolved. The DNA for the CDR3 is TGTGCCAGCAGCTGGCAGGAGCAGACTGAAGCTTTCTCT. Translated: CASSWQEQTEAFS.